The subject of this entry is one TCR beta chain. Sequencing used immunoSEQ multiplex PCR; TCRdb keeps in-frame clones, though not all of them. Of roughly 80,000 clones listed, 70% to 90% are singletons. The source of the sample is a study of control samples from healthy donors and cancer patients. The V end lost 10 bases, the J end lost 1 base, and 7 bases lay between the germline ends. The CDR3 is 12 residues long. The source is a woman between 50 and 59 years old in good health. The chain has TRBV12-3 or TRBV12-4 and TRBJ2-2; no clear D. Specimen: blood. The CDR3 sequence: CATPLNTGELFF. The DNA of the CDR3 is TGTGCCACCCCACTGAACACCGGGGAGCTGTTTTTT.